This TCR beta chain was retrieved from a study of CD8 T cells in Susac syndrome (dated by TCRdb to between 2019 and 2020). For context, the study as a whole: Of the Susac syndrome patients who were sequenced, six had clinically active disease and eight were in clinical remission. At the time of blood withdrawal, Susac syndrome patients were either therapy-naive, taking corticosteroids (with some also receiving IVIg), or on IVIg alone. Whether CD8+ T cell activation and differentiation in Susac syndrome was antigen driven was tested using repertoire sequencing. The study compared CD8+ T cell repertoire clonality among 12 healthy donors, about 14 Susac syndrome patients and fewer than 19 multiple sclerosis patients. Points the paper makes about the study in general: In the total CD8+ and CD8+ TEMRA repertoires, sixteen and five Susac-specific public clones, respectively, were identified. Susac syndrome CD8+ repertoires showed clonal expansion, highest in CD8+ TEMRA cells and greater in clinically active than remitting patients. The TCR sequencing and HLA analysis was acknowledged to have included a relatively small number of individuals.

Points on this clonotype: This clone's antigen is unknown. No base quality information exists; no much larger clone differs at one position.

Peripheral blood CD8+ and CD4+ T cells from healthy donors, Susac syndrome patients and multiple sclerosis patients were profiled using high-throughput TCR beta sequencing. The Susac syndrome patients fulfilled recently defined diagnostic criteria for definite or probable disease. Bulk CD8+ and CD4+ T cells were purified by magnetic negative isolation, whereas CD8+ TEMRA cells were enriched by FACS. Blood was drawn into EDTA tubes, processed within 24 hours, and PBMCs were isolated by density gradient centrifugation. PBMCs destined for TCR sequencing were cryopreserved in liquid nitrogen and later thawed in a 37 °C water bath. The sorted or isolated CD4+, CD8+ and CD8+ TEMRA cells reached a purity of at least 90%. There are 18 amino acids in the CDR3, from cysteine to phenylalanine inclusive. The retained sequence is limited to the CDR3, 54 bases, with the frame set at the first base. CDR1 is given as MNHEY and CDR2 as SMNVEV, both from the germline V gene (reference sequence). Trimming at the junction amounts to 5 bases on V and 2 bases on J, and the germline ends lie 22 bases apart.

RNA was extracted using the RNeasy kit, and roughly 0.5 to 1 microgram was reverse transcribed with random hexamers. The immunoSEQ multiplex PCR assay, covering 54 Vbeta and 13 Jbeta segments, was used to amplify TCR beta CDR3 regions. Bias from PCR amplification was corrected by using a synthetic template baseline for primer optimization and for computational correction. The study's processing was this. Reads were assigned to V, D and J genes according to IMGT and analyzed in immunoSEQ Analyzer, with only productive sequences retained. To calculate clonality, Shannon entropy was normalized by log2 of the number of productive unique sequences and then subtracted from one. For each patient and control, public and private clones were evaluated among the 100 most prevalent clones. Susac-specific clones were defined as absent from healthy and MS cohorts, about 1,000 published viral clones and other ImmuneACCESS disease sequences. TCRdb applied fastp at Q25 and MiXCR to the public reads, then kept only in-frame beta chains. Here each entry gathers all rows of one CDR3 protein and keeps the most common genes and DNA. The V and J calls and clone size are TCRdb's, not the authors'. Within this sample are 95,000 to 150,000 distinct CDR3 sequences, with roughly 94% of them counted one time only. The ten largest clones take up about 0.27% of the sample.

The sample was CD8+ T cells from PBMCs. The TCR sequence derives from a human donor with Susac syndrome. In this chain, TRBV27 is recombined with TRBJ2-1, and the D gene may be TRBD1, 6 bases matching. The nucleotides read TGTGCCAGCAGTGACAGGCCTGTGGGGCGCGGCCCCTACAATGAGCAGTTCTTC. Its translation reads: CASSDRPVGRGPYNEQFF.